The 21 T cell receptor beta chains presented below share a single source sample, sequenced in a study of PD-L1 blockade in urothelial cancer. Some clones are missing from TCRdb's copy, which holds only in-frame ones; the method was immunoSEQ multiplex PCR. Counted here are 45,000 to 70,000 clones, approximately 85% occurring once; the ten biggest clones make up about 15%. The time point was: pretreatment peripheral blood. This specimen was PBMCs, taken around atezolizumab (anti-PD-L1) treatment. The receptor set was obtained from a man between 65 and 79 years old with urothelial cancer.

This clone is a singleton in its sample. CDR3 residues: CASSDSLLDSGNTIYF. DNA for the CDR3: TGTGCCAGCTCCGACTCCCTATTAGACTCTGGAAACACCATATATTTT. The rearrangement uses TRBV18 and TRBJ1-3; D is ambiguous. This CDR3 comprises 16 residues. Trimming left V 6 bases short and J 0 bases short, with 15 bases between. The germline CDR1 and CDR2 sequences are KGHSH and LQKENI.

The chain joins TRBV7-3 to TRBJ2-3; D may be TRBD2 (6 bases). This CDR3 spans 15 amino acids. V was cut by 1 base and J by 0 bases, with 8 bases left in between. Germline V gives CDR1 SGHTA, CDR2 FQGTGA. The CDR3 sequence: CASSLRAGSTDTQYF. The CDR3 bases are TGTGCCAGCAGCTTAAGGGCGGGGAGCACAGATACGCAGTATTTT.

The rearrangement links TRBV10-3 to TRBJ1-3; D ambiguous. Germline V CDR1 and CDR2: ENHRY, SYGVKD. V was pared by 3 bases and J by 3 bases, with 12 bases between. The CDR3 consists of 15 residues. This chain's CDR3 is CAISDDTRGGNTIYF. CDR3 in DNA: TGTGCCATCAGTGATGATACCCGGGGTGGAAACACCATATATTTT.

The chain uses TRBV5-5 and TRBJ2-3; TRBD2 might be the D (5 bases). In germline, CDR1 is SGHKS, CDR2 YYEKEE (reference sequence). V was shortened by 4 bases and J by 9 bases, with 15 bases between the two germline ends. There are 13 residues in the CDR3. In nucleotides, the CDR3 is TGTGCCAGCAGCGGGGAGTGGGTAGGAACGCAGTATTTT. Amino acids: CASSGEWVGTQYF.

The chain employs TRBV29-1 and TRBJ2-4; TRBD2 is a possible D gene (5 bases). V shed 3 bases and J shed 2 bases, with 11 bases lying between them. The CDR3 consists of 14 residues. The germline V gene encodes CDR1 SQVTM and CDR2 ANQGSEA. CDR3 loop: CSVERVGPKNIQYF. CDR3 bases: TGCAGCGTTGAGAGGGTCGGGCCCAAAAACATTCAGTACTTC.

The chain has TRBV10-3 and TRBJ2-2, with D unclear. Germline CDR1 and CDR2: ENHRY and SYGVKD. Deletions cut 4 bases from V and 7 bases from J, with 4 bases between. The CDR3 extends over 11 amino acids. In nucleotides, the CDR3 is TGTGCCATCAGTGTCGGCGGGGAGCTGTTTTTT. This sequence encodes CAISVGGELFF.

This sequence joins TRBV5-1 and TRBJ2-2; a weak D match, TRBD1 (6 bases). This CDR3 is built from 16 residues. CDR1 and CDR2 from the germline V gene are SGHRS and YFSETQ. The V and J ends lost 3 bases and 0 bases respectively, with 12 bases between them. The CDR3: CASSSIRGPNTGELFF. CDR3 in DNA: TGCGCCAGCAGCTCTATCAGGGGCCCGAACACCGGGGAGCTGTTTTTT.

The chain carries TRBV7-8 and TRBJ1-3; D unresolved. The ends were cut back, 8 bases at V and 1 base at J, with 12 bases in the middle. CDR3 length: 14 amino acids. From germline, CDR1 is SGHVS and CDR2 FQNEAQ. CDR3 amino acids: CASRGRTSGNTIYF. Written as DNA, the CDR3 is TGTGCCAGCCGCGGACGGACTTCTGGAAACACCATATATTTT.

The rearrangement uses TRBV5-1 and TRBJ2-1, with TRBD2 as a possible D gene (6 bases). Trimming cost V 0 bases and J 7 bases, with 8 bases left between them. There are 13 residues in the CDR3. From germline, CDR1 is SGHRS and CDR2 YFSETQ. As DNA, the CDR3 is TGCGCCAGCAGCTTGGAAGGGAGGAATGAGCAGTTCTTC. As protein: CASSLEGRNEQFF.

The chain carries TRBV9 and TRBJ2-1; 11 nucleotides match TRBD1. The CDR3 contains 14 residues. CDR1 SGDLS and CDR2 YYNGEE come from the germline V gene. V lost 3 bases, J lost 8 bases, and 4 bases stayed unmatched. This CDR3 is CASSAGQGADEQFF. The CDR3 DNA sequence: TGTGCCAGCAGCGCCGGACAGGGGGCGGATGAGCAGTTCTTC.

This rearrangement joins TRBV11-2 to TRBJ1-1; 11 bases align to TRBD1. V lost 7 bases and J lost 4; bases outside the gene matches: 8. CDR1 SGHAT and CDR2 FQNNGV come from the germline V gene. The CDR3 has 15 residues. CDR3 nucleotides: TGTGCCAGCACCCGAGCTGGGACAGGGGGCACTGAAGCTTTCTTT. Protein product: CASTRAGTGGTEAFF.

The chain has TRBV9 and TRBJ2-1; 8 nucleotides agree with TRBD1. Germline CDR1 is SGDLS and CDR2 is YYNGEE. This CDR3 region has 16 residues. V shed 2 bases, J shed 7 bases, and the junction held 11 bases outside the gene matches. In DNA, the CDR3 is TGTGCCAGCAGCGTCGGGGGACAGGTCAATGGGAATGAGCAGTTCTTC. This encodes CASSVGGQVNGNEQFF.

The CDR3 spells CASSPGTEAFF. As DNA, the CDR3 is TGTGCCAGCAGCCCAGGGACAGAAGCTTTCTTT. The chain joins TRBV7-6 to TRBJ1-1; possibly TRBD1 for D (6 bases). The V gene's germline CDR1 is SGHVS and CDR2 FNYEAQ. The V gene lost 5 bases and the J gene lost 8 bases, with 9 bases spanning the gap. This CDR3 region has 11 residues.

The chain links TRBV19 to TRBJ2-2; 7 bases agree with TRBD2. Per the germline V gene, CDR1 is LNHDA and CDR2 is SQIVND (reference sequence). J lost 1 base, V lost 4 bases, and 12 bases had no gene match. CDR3 length: 18 residues. The CDR3 nucleotides read TGTGCCAGTAGTAAGGGCCCCGGGGCTAGCGGGAACACCGGGGAGCTGTTTTTT. This translates into CASSKGPGASGNTGELFF. Together with reference TRBV19 and TRBJ2-2, the CDR3 gives the full variable domain: DGGITQSPKYLFRKEGQNVTLSCEQNLNHDAMYWYRQDPGQGLRLIYYSQIVNDFQKGDIAEGYSVSREKKESFPLTVTSAQKNPTAFYLCASSKGPGASGNTGELFFGEGSRLTVL.

V usage is TRBV7-6 and J usage is TRBJ2-5; possible D gene TRBD2, 6 bases. V was pared by 4 bases and J by 2 bases, with 14 bases between. The CDR3 has 15 residues. From germline, CDR1 is SGHVS and CDR2 FNYEAQ. Written as DNA, the CDR3 is TGTGCCAGCAGCTCTACGGGACTTTTTCAAGAGACCCAGTACTTC. Encoded protein: CASSSTGLFQETQYF.

The chain recombines TRBV18 with TRBJ2-4; TRBD2 might be the D (6 bases). Trimming took off 1 base at V and 7 bases at J, with 11 bases between the two ends. This CDR3 comprises 14 residues. Germline CDR1 and CDR2: KGHSH and LQKENI. The DNA for the CDR3 is TGTGCCAGCTCACCACGCGGGACTCCGAACATTCAGTACTTC. It encodes CASSPRGTPNIQYF.

The V call is TRBV28, the J call TRBJ2-7, with D perhaps TRBD1 (5 bases). Trimming took 4 bases from V and 0 from J, leaving 13 bases between them. CDR3 length: 15 amino acids. Looked up from germline, CDR1 is MDHEN and CDR2 is SYDVKM. CDR3 region: CASSSTGGLSYEQYF. DNA of the CDR3: TGTGCCAGCAGTTCAACAGGCGGCCTCTCCTACGAGCAGTACTTC.

V gene TRBV5-1 combines with J gene TRBJ2-1; 11 bases map to TRBD2. CDR3 size: 14 residues. Germline CDR1 and CDR2: SGHRS and YFSETQ. V shed 4 bases, J shed 9 bases, and the junction held 6 bases outside the gene matches. The CDR3, as DNA: TGCGCCAGCAGCGGAACGGGACTAGCGGTTGAGCAGTTCTTC. This translates into CASSGTGLAVEQFF.

V is TRBV4-1 and J is TRBJ2-7; D unresolved. Germline V gene data show CDR1 as MGHRA and CDR2 as YSYEKL. V was pared by 3 bases and J by 5 bases, with 17 bases between. This CDR3 comprises 15 residues. In DNA form, the CDR3 reads TGCGCCAGCAGCCATACTACCTTATCCGGCCACGAGCAGTACTTC. Translating it yields CASSHTTLSGHEQYF.

This sequence joins TRBV19 and TRBJ1-2, with 7 bases lining up with TRBD1. Germline values: CDR1 LNHDA, CDR2 SQIVND (reference sequence). Trimming removed 7 bases from V and 4 bases from J; junction bases left unmatched: 3. The CDR3 is 12 residues long. The CDR3, as DNA: TGTGCCAGTACGTGGGACAGCTATGGCTACACCTTC. This encodes CASTWDSYGYTF.

The chain is built from TRBV6-6 and TRBJ1-1; TRBD1 aligns across 9 bases. The CDR3 extends over 16 amino acids. CDR1 is MNHNY and CDR2 is SVGAGI in the germline V gene (reference sequence). J gave up 4 bases and V 0 bases, and 6 bases lay outside the gene matches. The CDR3 is CASSYSTGGSRTEAFF. CDR3 nucleotide sequence: TGTGCCAGCAGTTACTCGACAGGGGGAAGTCGCACTGAAGCTTTCTTT.